The next 3 T cell receptor beta chains were all read from a single sample in a study of T-cell reconstitution after alpha-beta-depleted transplantation in children. Unique molecular identifiers tagged the TCRbeta library. TCRdb ran MiXCR on the PCR reads and lists one entry per CDR3 protein. The data show about 610,000 distinct CDR3 sequences, more than 9% seen once. The sample in question was PBMCs from the stem cell graft donor, obtained from the stem cell graft. The source of these receptors is a human donor who donated a stem cell graft to a child with acute myeloid leukemia.

The genes are TRBV6-2 or TRBV6-3 and TRBJ2-3; D is undetermined. V gave up 6 bases and J gave up 3 bases, with 10 bases separating them. The CDR3 covers 13 residues. From germline, CDR1 is MNHEY and CDR2 SVGEGT. CDR3 sequence: CASSNGETDTQYF. In nucleotides, the CDR3 is TGTGCCAGCAGCAACGGTGAGACAGATACGCAGTATTTT.

In its sample, this clonotype was seen many times. The chain combines TRBV7-9 with TRBJ2-1; D is unresolved. With 5 bases removed from V and 4 bases from J, the gap between germline ends came to 9 bases. Germline CDR1 SEHNR, CDR2 FQNEAQ (reference sequence). This CDR3 has 13 amino acids. For the CDR3, the DNA is TGTGCCAGCAGCCGTGTAGATTACAATGAGCAGTTCTTC. This encodes CASSRVDYNEQFF.

The V call is TRBV7-9, the J call TRBJ1-1; D is ambiguous. Germline V gene data show CDR1 as SEHNR and CDR2 as FQNEAQ (reference sequence). The V gene lost 2 bases and the J gene lost 6 bases, with 13 bases spanning the gap. The CDR3 totals 14 residues. Written as DNA, the CDR3 is TGTGCCAGCAGCTTACAGGCCCTAAGTGCTGAAGCTTTCTTT. This encodes CASSLQALSAEAFF.